Included here is one TCR beta chain sequence, with context. The antigen remains unidentified. These data come from a study of T cells expressing NK-cell markers. On the study more broadly: It was from sorted CD3+CD56+NKG2C+, CD3+CD56+NKG2C- and CD3+CD56-NKG2C+ T cells that TCR beta repertoires came. Notes on the study in general: NKG2C+ dominant clonotypes from 5 to 7 donors made up roughly 1.0-8% of CD8+ T cells.

The authors generated TCR beta cDNA through 5'RACE template switching with UMIs. TCRdb reworked the 5' RACE reads into one entry per CDR3 protein, no DNA. Its clone listing holds some 140,000 distinct CDR3 sequences. CDR1 and CDR2 from the germline V gene are ENHRY and SYGVKD. CDR3 size: 14 residues. Specimen: blood T cells: a sorted CD56 or NKG2C T cell subset, CD4+ or CD8+ T cells, or bulk PBMC T cells (not recorded which). The sequence came from a woman in her 50s in good health. The chain carries TRBV10-3 and TRBJ2-1; the D call from TCRdb, TRBD1, cannot be confirmed without DNA. The chain's CDR3 is CAISATLGESEQFF.